These T cell receptor beta chains were read from a single sample in a study of blood T cells in healthy people across ages. A single record per CDR3 protein comes from TCRdb applying MiXCR to the 5' RACE reads. The sample has about 830,000 distinct CDR3 sequences; 55% to 65% are singletons. Source material: blood. The receptor source for this set is a young man in good health. CDR3s include the opening cysteine and the closing phenylalanine or tryptophan. The D gene is left open where the match is weak. The listing skips clone size in some rows; elsewhere it reads once, few, many or a size class.

j_call,v_call,d_call,clone_size,cdr3_nt,cdr3_aa
TRBJ1-1,TRBV9,.,.,TGTGCCAGCAGCGCCCTAGGGGGGGGATTCGGGACTGAAGCTTTCTTT,CASSALGGGFGTEAFF
TRBJ2-1,TRBV7-9,.,once,TGTGCCAGCAGTAAAGGATCTAGTGAGCAGTTCTTC,CASSKGSSEQFF
TRBJ2-5,TRBV29-1,TRBD1,few,TGTAGCGTTGACTCTGGACAGGGGTACCAAGAGACCCAGTACTTC,CSVDSGQGYQETQYF
TRBJ1-2,TRBV6-5,TRBD1,.,TGTGCCAGCAGTGAACACAGGGGGCTCGGCTACACCTTC,CASSEHRGLGYTF
TRBJ1-2,TRBV28,.,.,TGTGCCAGCAGGCCCATAATCTCTGGGCGCTATGGCTACACCTTC,CASRPIISGRYGYTF
TRBJ2-1,TRBV6-6,.,.,TGTGCCAGTTCCAAGGGGGGGCACAATGAGCAGTTCTTC,CASSKGGHNEQFF
TRBJ2-7,TRBV29-1,.,.,TGCAGCGTTGAAGGTCAGAGCAACTACGAGCAGTACTTC,CSVEGQSNYEQYF
TRBJ1-4,TRBV28,TRBD1,.,TGTGCCAGCAAACCGGGACAGGGGTTTGAAAAACTGTTTTTT,CASKPGQGFEKLFF
TRBJ2-5,TRBV10-3,.,.,TGTGCCATCAGTGAAGTCACCTCTCAAGAGACCCAGTACTTC,CAISEVTSQETQYF
TRBJ2-5,TRBV18,.,once,TGTGCCAGCTCACCACGGTCTATCGGGGGCCAAGAGACCCAGTACTTC,CASSPRSIGGQETQYF
TRBJ1-6,TRBV5-6,.,.,TGTGCCAGCAGCACCGAGCGGGTTTCCCTTACACCCCTCCACTTT,CASSTERVSLTPLHF
TRBJ1-5,TRBV20-1,TRBD1,.,TGCAGTGCCCACAAGACAGGGTATAGCAATCAGCCCCAGCATTTT,CSAHKTGYSNQPQHF
TRBJ1-2,TRBV12-3/TRBV12-4,TRBD1,.,TGTGCCAGTAGCCTCCGGGACAGGGGTACAGGCTACACCTTC,CASSLRDRGTGYTF
TRBJ2-2,TRBV5-1,TRBD2,.,TGCGCCAGCAGCTTGGAGGTTAGCGGGGATGCCGGGGAGCTGTTTTTT,CASSLEVSGDAGELFF
TRBJ2-7,TRBV7-9,.,once,TGTGCCAGCAGCTATCAATTACTGGAGCAGTACTTC,CASSYQLLEQYF
TRBJ2-7,TRBV20-1,TRBD1,few,TGCAGTGCTAGAACCCCTACAGGGGGCGAATCCTACGAGCAGTACTTC,CSARTPTGGESYEQYF
TRBJ1-2,TRBV4-2,.,.,TGTGCCAGCAGCCAAGAAGGTGCAGGGTCTCGTGGCTACACCTTC,CASSQEGAGSRGYTF
TRBJ2-1,TRBV4-2,.,few,TGTGCCAGCAGCCAAGAGGGTAGGGGGAACAATGAGCAGTTCTTC,CASSQEGRGNNEQFF
TRBJ2-3,TRBV5-6,.,few,TGTGCCAGTGACAGCCTCAGCACAGATACGCAGTATTTT,CASDSLSTDTQYF
TRBJ2-7,TRBV28,.,.,TGTGCCAGCAGTCTCCCTCTGGACGAGCAGTACTTC,CASSLPLDEQYF
TRBJ2-3,TRBV12-3/TRBV12-4,.,.,TGTGCCAGCAGGGCTGAGGGAGGGCAGTATTTT,CASRAEGGQYF
TRBJ2-1,TRBV9,TRBD1,.,TGTGCCAGCAGCGTAGCTGGACAGGGGGTGTTCAATGAGCAGTTCTTC,CASSVAGQGVFNEQFF
TRBJ1-2,TRBV3-1,TRBD1,once,TGTGCCAGCAGCAAAGGACAGGGAATATCTAACTATGGCTACACCTTC,CASSKGQGISNYGYTF
TRBJ2-5,TRBV12-3/TRBV12-4,TRBD1,.,TGTGCCAGCAGTCTGGGGACAGGGGGCTTCGAGACCCAGTACTTC,CASSLGTGGFETQYF
TRBJ1-4,TRBV29-1,.,.,TGCAGCGTGCAAAGGGGGGGATTAAATGAAAAACTGTTTTTT,CSVQRGGLNEKLFF
TRBJ2-5,TRBV6-2/TRBV6-3,TRBD2,.,TGTGCCAGCAGCCCCGGGACTAGCAGAATTGAGCAGTACTTC,CASSPGTSRIEQYF
TRBJ2-1,TRBV7-2,.,many,TGTGCCAGCAGCTTAAGGTTGGGGGGCTCCACCAACAATGAGCAGTTCTTC,CASSLRLGGSTNNEQFF
TRBJ2-1,TRBV9,TRBD1,.,TGTGCCAGCAGCCCCCACAGGGGGTTTTACAATGAGCAGTTCTTC,CASSPHRGFYNEQFF
TRBJ2-7,TRBV5-1,.,.,TGCGCCAGCAACAGCTACTCGACCGAATACGAGCAGTACTTC,CASNSYSTEYEQYF
TRBJ1-1,TRBV6-6,.,.,TGTGCCAGCAGTTACTCGGAGGGTCGGAAGGCTTTCTTT,CASSYSEGRKAFF